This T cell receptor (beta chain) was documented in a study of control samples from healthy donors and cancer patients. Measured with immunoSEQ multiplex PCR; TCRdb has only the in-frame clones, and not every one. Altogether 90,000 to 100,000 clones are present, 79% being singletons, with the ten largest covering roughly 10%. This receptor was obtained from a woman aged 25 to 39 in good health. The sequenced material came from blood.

The CDR3 region has the DNA TGTGCCACCGCGGACAGGACTGGAAACACCATATATTTT. This gives the protein CATADRTGNTIYF. The chain carries TRBV19 and TRBJ1-3, with 7 positions matching TRBD1. V dropped 10 bases and J dropped 2; count of bases not matched to a gene: 5. The V gene's germline CDR1 is LNHDA and CDR2 SQIVND (reference sequence). The CDR3 contains 13 residues.